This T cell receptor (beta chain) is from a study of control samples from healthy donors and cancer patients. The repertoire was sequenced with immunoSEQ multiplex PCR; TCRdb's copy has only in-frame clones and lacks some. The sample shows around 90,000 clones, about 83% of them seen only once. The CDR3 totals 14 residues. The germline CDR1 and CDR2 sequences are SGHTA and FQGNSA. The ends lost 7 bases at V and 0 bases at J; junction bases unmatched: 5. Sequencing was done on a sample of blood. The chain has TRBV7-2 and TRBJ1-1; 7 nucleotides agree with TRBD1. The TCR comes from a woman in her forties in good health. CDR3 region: CASKSDRMNTEAFF. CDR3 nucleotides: TGTGCCAGCAAATCGGACAGGATGAACACTGAAGCTTTCTTT.